This T cell receptor (beta chain) is drawn from a study of read filtering for tumor transcriptome and immune sequencing. This CDR3 has 14 residues. Germline loops: CDR1 MDHEN, CDR2 SYDVKM. The V gene end was trimmed by 3 bases and the J gene end by 5 bases; junction bases not matched to a gene: 5. This library used roughly 0.4 ug RNA and molecular barcoded adaptors spanning alpha/delta and beta/gamma chains. TCRdb recomputed calls from the reads with MiXCR, one row per CDR3 protein. The data contain about 130,000 distinct CDR3 sequences, 10% to 15% of them singletons. This clonotype was counted at least ten times.

V usage is TRBV28 and J usage is TRBJ2-5; 8 bases are a match to TRBD2. The sequence came from a donor at least 40 years old with multiple myeloma. Sequenced: a population of CD138-negative cells sorted from bone marrow. The CDR3 coding sequence is TGTGCCAGCAGTTTCCAGCGGGGGTTGGAGACCCAGTACTTC. It codes for CASSFQRGLETQYF.